The clone carrying this TCR beta chain was seen only a few times. Its specificity is not known. The sample originates from a study of response to subunit inactivated influenza vaccine. Study observations and caveats: It was the authors' suggestion that each seasonal influenza vaccination recruits few new T cells.

From the RT-PCR reads, TCRdb called clonotypes with MiXCR, one entry per CDR3 protein. The data hold 450,000 to 600,000 distinct CDR3 sequences, with approximately 7.7% observed a single time. The V gene's germline CDR1 is SEHNR and CDR2 FQNEAQ (reference sequence). The CDR3 sequence is 16 residues long. V trimming: 5 bases; J trimming: 1 base; junction bases outside the gene matches: 4. Sequenced here: PBMCs from blood, sampled roughly 24 months after vaccination. The chain joins TRBV7-9 to TRBJ1-6; 8 bases are a match to TRBD1. The TCR originated in a man between 50 and 69 years old who received an inactivated influenza vaccine. In DNA, the CDR3 is TGTGCCAGCAGCGCGGGACAGGCATCCTATAATTCACCCCTCCACTTT. Translation gives CASSAGQASYNSPLHF. The full variable domain, rest sourced from reference TRBV7-9 and TRBJ1-6, is DTGVSQNPRHKITKRGQNVTFRCDPISEHNRLYWYRQTLGQGPEFLTYFQNEAQLEKSRLLSDRFSAERPKGSFSTLEIQRTEQGDSAMYLCASSAGQASYNSPLHFGNGTRLTVT.